In its sample, the clone carrying this TCR beta chain was seen once. These data originate in a study of shared clonotypes between healthy human individuals. Trimming left V 6 bases short and J 2 bases short, with 11 bases between. There are 14 residues in the CDR3. Per the germline V gene, CDR1 is SGDLS and CDR2 is YYNGEE. The repertoire was sequenced with immunoSEQ multiplex PCR; TCRdb's copy has only in-frame clones and lacks some. The table records around 1 million clones, over 75% of them present only once. This TCR was sampled from a young man in good health. The material sequenced was memory CD4+ T cells sorted from blood. Noted subset: CD45RA-negative fraction. The chain couples TRBV9 to TRBJ2-2, with D uncertain. Written as DNA, the CDR3 is TGTGCCAGCAACATTGGGCCCAACACCGGGGAGCTGTTTTTT. Encoded protein: CASNIGPNTGELFF.